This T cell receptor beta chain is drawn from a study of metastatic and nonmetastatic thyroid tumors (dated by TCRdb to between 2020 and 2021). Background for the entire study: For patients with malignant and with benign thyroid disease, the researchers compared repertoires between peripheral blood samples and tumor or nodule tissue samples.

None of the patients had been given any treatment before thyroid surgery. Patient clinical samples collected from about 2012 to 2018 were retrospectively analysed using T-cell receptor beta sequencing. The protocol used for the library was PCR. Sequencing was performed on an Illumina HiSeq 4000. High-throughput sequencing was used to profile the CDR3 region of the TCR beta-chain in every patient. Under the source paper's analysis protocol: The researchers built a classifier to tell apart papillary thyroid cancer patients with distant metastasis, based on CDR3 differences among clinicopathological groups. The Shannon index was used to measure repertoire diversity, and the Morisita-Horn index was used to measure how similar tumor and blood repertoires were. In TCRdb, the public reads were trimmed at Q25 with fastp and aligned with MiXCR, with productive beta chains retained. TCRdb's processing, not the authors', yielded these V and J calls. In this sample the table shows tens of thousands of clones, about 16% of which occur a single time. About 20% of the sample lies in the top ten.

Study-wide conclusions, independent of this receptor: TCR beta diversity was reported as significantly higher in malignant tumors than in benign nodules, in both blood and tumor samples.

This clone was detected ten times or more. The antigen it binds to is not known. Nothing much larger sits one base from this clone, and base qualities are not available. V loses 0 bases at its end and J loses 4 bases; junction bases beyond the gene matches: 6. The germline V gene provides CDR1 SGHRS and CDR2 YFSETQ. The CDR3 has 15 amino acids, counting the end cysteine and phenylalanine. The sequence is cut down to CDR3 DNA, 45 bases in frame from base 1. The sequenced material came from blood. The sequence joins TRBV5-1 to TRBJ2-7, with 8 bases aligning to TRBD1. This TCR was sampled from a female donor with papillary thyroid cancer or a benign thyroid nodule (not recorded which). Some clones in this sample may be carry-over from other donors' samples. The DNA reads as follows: TGCGCCAGCAGCTTGGCTCAGGGGGCAGGTTACGAGCAGTACTTC. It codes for CASSLAQGAGYEQYF.